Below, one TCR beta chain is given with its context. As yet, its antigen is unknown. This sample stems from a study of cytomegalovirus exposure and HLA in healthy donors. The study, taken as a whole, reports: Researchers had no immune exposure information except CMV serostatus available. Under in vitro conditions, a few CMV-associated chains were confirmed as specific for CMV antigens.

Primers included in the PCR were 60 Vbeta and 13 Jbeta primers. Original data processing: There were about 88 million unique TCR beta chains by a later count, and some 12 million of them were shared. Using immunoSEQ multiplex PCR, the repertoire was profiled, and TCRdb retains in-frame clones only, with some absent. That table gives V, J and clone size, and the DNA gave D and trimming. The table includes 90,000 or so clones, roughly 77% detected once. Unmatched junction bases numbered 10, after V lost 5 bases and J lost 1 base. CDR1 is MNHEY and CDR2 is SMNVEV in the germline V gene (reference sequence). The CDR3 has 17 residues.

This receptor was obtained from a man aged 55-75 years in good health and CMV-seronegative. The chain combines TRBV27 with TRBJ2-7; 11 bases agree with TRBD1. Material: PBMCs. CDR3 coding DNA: TGTGCCAGCAGTCTAGGACAGGGGGCAATCGAATCCTACGAGCAGTACTTC. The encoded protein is CASSLGQGAIESYEQYF.